The entry that follows covers one T cell receptor (beta chain) sequence. The antigen remains undetermined. Time point noted: newly diagnosed GD, antithyroid drugs for less than 3 months. TCR sequences were obtained from RNA taken from PBMCs. The data were taken from a study of regulatory T cells in long-lasting Graves disease. Findings of the study overall: Persistent disease was characterized by preferential usage of TRBV28, TRBJ1-2 and TRBJ2-5.

HTBI primers from iRepertoire and Arm-PCR of CDR3 regions yielded the TCR beta libraries. TCRdb used MiXCR to reprocess the multiplex PCR reads, holding one entry per CDR3 protein. The profile shows 680,000 or so distinct CDR3 sequences, 15% to 20% of them singletons. The trim removed 5 bases at V and 3 bases at J, leaving 8 bases unmatched. CDR1 is DFQATT, CDR2 SNEGSKA, per germline (reference sequence). The CDR3 is 14 amino acids. This sample was shared with a second study, whose subject was T cells in Graves' hyperthyroidism and ophthalmopathy.

This chain joins TRBV20-1 and TRBJ1-2; 8 bases line up with TRBD1. The sample here was peripheral blood mononuclear cells (PBMCs), taken at new diagnosis, from a patient treated with antithyroid drugs. The sequence derives from a woman aged 25 to 39 with Graves disease. The DNA of the CDR3 is TGCAGTGCTGATGACAGGGGAGCTGACTATGGCTACACCTTC. This gives the protein CSADDRGADYGYTF.